A selection of T cell receptor beta chains follows, all from one sample in a study of shared clonotypes between healthy human individuals. Data came from immunoSEQ multiplex PCR; TCRdb stores just in-frame clones and leaves some out. The table has millions of clones, about 92% seen once; the top ten hold 0.35% to 0.45%. The sequenced sample was naive CD4+ T cells from PBMCs. All receptors come from a man younger than 35 in good health. Some clones in this sample may be carry-over from other donors' samples. The CDR3 runs from the conserved cysteine through the conserved F or W. D genes are given only for firm matches. Size tells how often a clone was seen (once, few, many) or the class of an expanded clone, and some rows leave it out.

size	V	J	D	CDR3	DNA
NA	TRBV10-3	TRBJ2-1	NA	CAISKKLGADSYNEQFF	TGTGCCATCAGCAAGAAGCTTGGCGCCGACTCCTACAATGAGCAGTTCTTC
NA	TRBV15	TRBJ2-7	TRBD1	CATSRELGQGASFYEQYF	TGTGCCACCAGCAGAGAGTTGGGGCAGGGGGCCTCATTCTACGAGCAGTACTTC
NA	TRBV5-1	TRBJ2-3	NA	CASSLRQGLDTQYF	TGCGCCAGCAGCTTGAGGCAGGGCCTAGATACGCAGTATTTT
NA	TRBV5-1	TRBJ1-2	NA	CASSLDQGIYLGGYTF	TGCGCCAGCAGCTTAGACCAGGGAATTTATTTAGGAGGCTACACCTTC
NA	TRBV27	TRBJ1-1	NA	CASSLYPFMNTEAFF	TGTGCCAGCAGTTTATACCCGTTCATGAACACTGAAGCTTTCTTT
once	TRBV5-6	TRBJ2-5	NA	CASSGIGVQETQYF	TGTGCCAGCAGCGGCATCGGGGTCCAAGAGACCCAGTACTTC
NA	TRBV6-5	TRBJ2-7	NA	CASRPEGPSYEQYF	TGTGCCAGCAGACCTGAAGGACCGTCCTACGAGCAGTACTTC
NA	TRBV27	TRBJ2-2	TRBD1	CASRQGAGELFF	TGTGCCAGCAGACAGGGGGCCGGGGAGCTGTTTTTT
NA	TRBV28	TRBJ2-1	NA	CASRNRRLGELYNEQFF	TGTGCCAGCAGAAACCGCCGCCTAGGGGAACTTTACAATGAGCAGTTCTTC
NA	TRBV29-1	TRBJ1-3	NA	CSVGLTAGNTIYF	TGCAGCGTTGGTCTCACGGCTGGAAACACCATATATTTT
NA	TRBV5-5	TRBJ1-1	NA	CASTLTARDGEAFF	TGTGCCAGCACCCTAACAGCCCGGGACGGTGAAGCTTTCTTT
NA	TRBV7-2	TRBJ2-7	NA	CASSLGGVPATFYEQYF	TGTGCCAGCAGCTTAGGGGGGGTCCCCGCAACTTTCTACGAGCAGTACTTC
NA	TRBV10-1	TRBJ2-1	TRBD1	CATSIGTVLGEQFF	TGCGCCACATCAATTGGGACAGTGTTAGGGGAGCAGTTCTTC
NA	TRBV27	TRBJ2-3	TRBD2	CASSLKGTSGKTDTQYF	TGTGCCAGCAGTTTAAAAGGGACTAGCGGGAAGACAGATACGCAGTATTTT
NA	TRBV14	TRBJ2-7	NA	CASSRTSYEQYF	TGTGCCAGCAGCCGGACCTCCTACGAGCAGTACTTC
NA	TRBV5-1	TRBJ2-2	TRBD2	CASSLAGTSGRLLPGELFF	TGCGCCAGCAGCTTGGCCGGGACTAGCGGGAGGCTGTTACCCGGGGAGCTGTTTTTT
NA	TRBV19	TRBJ2-1	NA	CASSISVGEQFF	TGTGCCAGTAGTATAAGTGTGGGTGAGCAGTTCTTC
NA	TRBV28	TRBJ2-7	TRBD2	CASSLPGLAGGFRYEQYF	TGTGCCAGCAGTTTACCGGGACTAGCGGGAGGGTTTCGCTACGAGCAGTACTTC
NA	TRBV5-5	TRBJ1-5	NA	CASSWGRNQPQHF	TGTGCCAGCAGCTGGGGTAGGAATCAGCCCCAGCATTTT
NA	TRBV30	TRBJ1-1	NA	CAWSRTGDTEAFF	TGTGCCTGGAGCCGTACCGGGGACACTGAAGCTTTCTTT
NA	TRBV11-3	TRBJ2-7	TRBD2	CASSLAGGEQYF	TGTGCCAGCAGCCTAGCGGGAGGAGAGCAGTACTTC
once	TRBV9	TRBJ2-2	NA	CASSGGGGSGTGELFF	TGTGCCAGCAGCGGAGGGGGCGGGAGTGGCACCGGGGAGCTGTTTTTT
NA	TRBV30	TRBJ1-1	NA	CAWSVWGSTNTEAFF	TGTGCCTGGAGTGTATGGGGCAGTACGAACACTGAAGCTTTCTTT
NA	TRBV11-2	TRBJ2-1	TRBD2	CASSLILAGGPRFGDEQFF	TGTGCCAGCAGCTTAATACTAGCGGGAGGGCCTAGGTTTGGAGATGAGCAGTTCTTC
few	TRBV30	TRBJ1-2	NA	CAWSAGEVGYTF	TGTGCCTGGAGTGCGGGGGAAGTAGGCTACACCTTC
NA	TRBV5-1	TRBJ2-1	TRBD2	CASSPDRLREGRRQFF	TGCGCCAGCAGCCCTGACCGTTTGCGGGAGGGCCGAAGGCAGTTCTTC